The 4 T cell receptor beta chains below come from one sample, sequenced in a study of blood T cell repertoires in COVID-19. Sequenced by immunoSEQ multiplex PCR; TCRdb stores in-frame clones only, minus some. The data show 65,000 to 70,000 clones, 60% to 80% seen once. The specimen sequenced was peripheral blood. The receptors were gathered from a human donor in a cohort sampled during active COVID-19.

The V gene is TRBV7-9, the J gene TRBJ2-1, with D possibly being TRBD2 (7 bases). Trimming took off 5 bases at V and 0 bases at J, with 14 bases between the two ends. This CDR3 is 16 amino acids long. CDR1 and CDR2 (germline): SEHNR, FQNEAQ (reference sequence). DNA for the CDR3: TGTGCCAGCAGCCCCAGGGGAGGGAGCTCCTACAATGAGCAGTTCTTC. This codes for CASSPRGGSSYNEQFF.

V gene TRBV20-1 combines with J gene TRBJ2-3; D might be TRBD2 (6 bases). Trimming shortened V by 3 bases and J by 0 bases, and 10 bases separated the two germline ends. Germline V gene data show CDR1 as DFQATT and CDR2 as SNEGSKA (reference sequence). The CDR3 sequence is 14 residues long. CDR3 loop: CSASSGSSTDTQYF. CDR3 nucleotide sequence: TGCAGTGCTAGTAGCGGCTCTAGCACAGATACGCAGTATTTT.

This clone was recorded a few times. V and J are TRBV19 and TRBJ1-4; 10 nucleotides match TRBD1. In germline, CDR1 is LNHDA, CDR2 SQIVND (reference sequence). After removal of 3 bases from V and 6 bases from J, the junction contained 4 bases not matched to a gene. The CDR3 spans 15 residues. This CDR3 is CASSMTGGLYEKLFF. The CDR3 coding sequence is TGTGCCAGTAGTATGACAGGGGGCTTGTATGAAAAACTGTTTTTT.

The chain is built from TRBV19 and TRBJ2-5, with a possible D match to TRBD2 (6 bases). V was cut by 4 bases and J by 2 bases, with 11 bases left in between. This CDR3 has 14 amino acids. Germline-derived CDR1 and CDR2 are LNHDA and SQIVND (reference sequence). CDR3 sequence (DNA): TGTGCCAGTAGTAGCCGGGGAGGACAAGAGACCCAGTACTTC. Its translation is CASSSRGGQETQYF. Complete variable domain (other parts from reference TRBV19 and TRBJ2-5): DGGITQSPKYLFRKEGQNVTLSCEQNLNHDAMYWYRQDPGQGLRLIYYSQIVNDFQKGDIAEGYSVSREKKESFPLTVTSAQKNPTAFYLCASSSRGGQETQYFGPGTRLLVL.